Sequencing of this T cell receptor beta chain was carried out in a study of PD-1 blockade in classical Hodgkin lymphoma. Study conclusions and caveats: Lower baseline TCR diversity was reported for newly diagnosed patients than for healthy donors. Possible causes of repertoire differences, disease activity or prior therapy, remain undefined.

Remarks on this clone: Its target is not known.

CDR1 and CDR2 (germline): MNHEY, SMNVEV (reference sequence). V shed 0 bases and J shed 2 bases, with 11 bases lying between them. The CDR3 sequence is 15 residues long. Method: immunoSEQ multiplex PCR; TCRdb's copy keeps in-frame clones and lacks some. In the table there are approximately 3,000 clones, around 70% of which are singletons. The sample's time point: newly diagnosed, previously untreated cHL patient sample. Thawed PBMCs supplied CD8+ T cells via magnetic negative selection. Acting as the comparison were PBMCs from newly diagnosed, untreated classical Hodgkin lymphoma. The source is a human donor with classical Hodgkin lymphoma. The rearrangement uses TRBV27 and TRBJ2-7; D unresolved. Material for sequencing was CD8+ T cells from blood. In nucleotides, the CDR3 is TGTGCCAGCAGTTTATCCCTGGATGGGACCTACGAGCAGTACTTC. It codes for CASSLSLDGTYEQYF.